This T cell receptor beta chain comes out of a study of T cells in Graves' hyperthyroidism and ophthalmopathy. This clonotype came up many times. What it binds is unknown. Study-level results: Blood shared most expanded thyroid clonotypes above 0.001.

Ophthalmopathy patients had Clinical Activity Score at least 3, NOSPECS grade at least 4, duration under 3 months. Patients with uncontrolled infections, other autoimmune diseases, pregnancy or lactation were excluded. Trimming pared 3 bases from V and 7 bases from J, leaving 13 bases between. Germline V lookup: CDR1 SGHAT, CDR2 FQDESV (reference sequence). CDR3 length: 14 amino acids. Amplified TCR beta CDR3 regions came from RNA transcripts. In the first-round RT-PCR of the TCR CDR3, the HTBI primer set was used. Via MiXCR, TCRdb re-called the multiplex PCR reads, giving one row per CDR3 protein. The repertoire consists of more than 500,000 distinct CDR3 sequences, with more than 15% occurring once and the leading ten covering 25% to 35%.

The chain joins TRBV11-1 to TRBJ2-1; TRBD1 is a possible D gene (6 bases). The sequence came from a woman aged 25 to 39 with Graves' ophthalmopathy. The sequenced sample was blood. The CDR3 loop reads CASSLDVGGNEQFF. The CDR3 nucleotides are TGTGCCAGCAGCTTGGACGTAGGGGGTAATGAGCAGTTCTTC.